These T cell receptor beta chains were read from a single sample in a study of blood T cells in healthy people across ages. TCRdb analysed the 5' RACE reads with MiXCR anew, one entry per CDR3 protein. The sample lists more than 500,000 distinct CDR3 sequences; 27% were seen once. What was sequenced was blood. The receptors shown here come from a woman in her 70s in good health. Both conserved end residues are part of each CDR3. D genes are given only for firm matches. Some rows mark clone size as missing; the rest say once, few, many or name a class of expanded clone.

v_call	j_call	clone_size	d_call	cdr3_nt	cdr3_aa
TRBV5-5	TRBJ1-1	once	-	TGTGCCAGCAGCCCCCTAGGACATTTGGACCCTGAAGCTTTCTTT	CASSPLGHLDPEAFF
TRBV3-1	TRBJ1-4	few	-	TGTGCCAGCAGCCTTGATCCGGGCAGGAAAAAACTGTTTTTT	CASSLDPGRKKLFF
TRBV4-2	TRBJ2-3	few	TRBD2	TGTGCCAGCAGCCAAGATCTAGCGGGGTACACAGATACGCAGTATTTT	CASSQDLAGYTDTQYF
TRBV15	TRBJ2-1	-	-	TGTGCCACCAGCAGAGATATTGTTTACAATGAGCAGTTCTTC	CATSRDIVYNEQFF
TRBV5-1	TRBJ2-1	few	-	TGCGCCAGCAGTTTCGCTAGCACCTCCTACAATGAGCAGTTCTTC	CASSFASTSYNEQFF
TRBV20-1	TRBJ2-1	many	-	TGCAGTGCTAAGGGGAATGAGCAGTTCTTC	CSAKGNEQFF
TRBV7-8	TRBJ2-1	-	-	TGTGCCAGCAGCCCTAGGTTAGAGTCTCCGAGCTCCTACAATGAGCAGTTCTTC	CASSPRLESPSSYNEQFF
TRBV4-2	TRBJ2-3	many	TRBD2	TGTGCCAGCAGCCAAAGGGTGACTAGCAAGACAGATACGCAGTATTTT	CASSQRVTSKTDTQYF
TRBV6-4	TRBJ2-1	once	TRBD1	TGTGCCAGCAGTGACTCGGACAGGAGTGAGCAGTTCTTC	CASSDSDRSEQFF
TRBV7-2	TRBJ2-1	few	TRBD2	TGTGCCAGCAGCCGATTTAGCGGGGGGTTTTTCAATGAGCAGTTCTTC	CASSRFSGGFFNEQFF
TRBV20-1	TRBJ1-2	once	-	TGCAGTGCCCCGGGGGGGAACTATGGCTACACCTTC	CSAPGGNYGYTF
TRBV4-2	TRBJ2-5	many	-	TGTGCCAGCAGCCAGGACTACTACCAAGAGACCCAGTACTTC	CASSQDYYQETQYF
TRBV6-1	TRBJ2-5	few	TRBD1	TGTGCCAGCAGATCGGGACAGCAAGAGACCCAGTACTTC	CASRSGQQETQYF
TRBV27	TRBJ2-2	-	-	TGTGCCAGCAGTTTAGTTTACCGTGGGGAGCTGTTTTTT	CASSLVYRGELFF
TRBV19	TRBJ1-4	few	TRBD1	TGTGCCAGTAGTCCGGGACAGGTTAGCGGAAAACTGTTTTTT	CASSPGQVSGKLFF
TRBV21-1	TRBJ2-3	few	-	TGTGCCAGCAGCAACTCGGGACTGTATAGCACAGATACGCAGTATTTT	CASSNSGLYSTDTQYF
TRBV20-1	TRBJ1-4	many	-	TGCAGTGCAGGGGGGATTACCTCCGAAAAACTGTTTTTT	CSAGGITSEKLFF
TRBV15	TRBJ2-2	-	-	TGTGCCACCAGCAGAGAGCTAGTGAGGGCCGGGGAGCTGTTTTTT	CATSRELVRAGELFF
TRBV29-1	TRBJ1-4	few	TRBD1	TGCAGCGTTGAACAGGGGGCTAATGAAAAACTGTTTTTT	CSVEQGANEKLFF
TRBV7-2	TRBJ2-7	-	-	TGTGCCAGCAGCTTGGTGACAGGTTCCTACGAGCAGTACTTC	CASSLVTGSYEQYF
TRBV10-2	TRBJ2-1	-	-	TGCGCCAGCAGTGATGGGGGGGCCCGGAATGAGCGGTTCTTC	CASSDGGARNERFF
TRBV7-9	TRBJ1-1	-	-	TGTGCCAGCACCCGAAACACTGAAGCTTTCTTT	CASTRNTEAFF
TRBV11-3	TRBJ1-3	-	-	TGTGCCAGCAGCTCCACAGGGATCGGAAACACCATATATTTT	CASSSTGIGNTIYF
TRBV24-1	TRBJ1-5	-	-	TGTGCCACCAGTGACGAGAACACAGGGTTGAGCAATCAGCCCCAGCATTTT	CATSDENTGLSNQPQHF
TRBV7-2	TRBJ2-7	few	TRBD2	TGTGCCAGCAGCTCCCAGCGGGGGGCTGCCTACGAGCAGTACTTC	CASSSQRGAAYEQYF
TRBV29-1	TRBJ2-1	few	-	TGCAGCGTTCCTTCCTGGTATGAGCAGTTCTTC	CSVPSWYEQFF
TRBV7-6	TRBJ2-2	-	-	TGTGCCAGCAGCTTAGATCCGAAGTGGATCGGGGAGCTGTTTTTT	CASSLDPKWIGELFF
TRBV20-1	TRBJ2-1	-	TRBD1	TGCAGTGCTAGGCGACAGGGTGGCTACAATGAGCAGTTCTTC	CSARRQGGYNEQFF
TRBV6-2/TRBV6-3	TRBJ2-7	-	-	TGTGCCAGCAGTTCCGGTGGGCTAGTGGGGTCGGAGCAGTACTTC	CASSSGGLVGSEQYF
TRBV20-1	TRBJ1-2	-	-	TGCAGTGCACGGAGGCAGGTGGGAGTTCAGGGCTACACCTTC	CSARRQVGVQGYTF
TRBV14	TRBJ2-1	-	-	TGTGCCAGCAGCCGCCAACTAGCTAGGGACAATGTGCAGTTCTTC	CASSRQLARDNVQFF
TRBV18	TRBJ2-1	-	TRBD2	TGTGCCAGCTCACCGACTAGCGGGGGGGCTTACAATGAGCAGTTCTTC	CASSPTSGGAYNEQFF
TRBV11-1	TRBJ2-3	few	-	TGTGCCAGCAGCCCCCCCGTAGGTGACGGAGGGGATACGCAGTATTTT	CASSPPVGDGGDTQYF
TRBV29-1	TRBJ1-1	few	-	TGCAGCGCCGGGACATTGAACACTGAAGCTTTCTTT	CSAGTLNTEAFF
TRBV7-9	TRBJ2-5	few	TRBD1	TGTGCCAGCAGCTTAGCCCGGACAGGGACGAAGACCCAGTACTTC	CASSLARTGTKTQYF
TRBV6-1	TRBJ2-7	few	-	TGTGCCAGCTTGAATCGGCCCCCCGGCGAGCAGTACTTC	CASLNRPPGEQYF
TRBV7-2	TRBJ2-5	many	-	TGTGCCAGCAGCTTAGACTATCAAGAGACCCAGTACTTC	CASSLDYQETQYF
TRBV2	TRBJ2-3	-	TRBD2	TGTGCCAGCAGTGCCCTGGGGAGCGGGGGGTCCGGTACGCAGTATTTT	CASSALGSGGSGTQYF
TRBV2	TRBJ2-5	-	-	TGTGCCAGCAGGGAGGGGGGCGTGGAGACCCAGTACTTC	CASREGGVETQYF
TRBV15	TRBJ2-1	few	-	TGTGCCACCAGCAGAGACGGGGAAGGGGACAATGAGCAGTTCTTC	CATSRDGEGDNEQFF
TRBV12-3/TRBV12-4	TRBJ2-7	few	-	TGTGCCAGCGGACGATGGAACAGGGCCCACGAGCAGTACTTC	CASGRWNRAHEQYF
TRBV9	TRBJ2-5	few	-	TGTGCCAGCAGCCCCTTCCCGGGGGCGCAAGAGACCCAGTACTTC	CASSPFPGAQETQYF
TRBV7-2	TRBJ1-6	-	-	TGTGCCAGCAGCTTAGAATGGGACACCTACTCACCCCTCCACTTT	CASSLEWDTYSPLHF
TRBV4-3	TRBJ1-5	-	-	TGCGCCAGCAGCCAAGATATTATAGGCAATCAGCCCCAGCATTTT	CASSQDIIGNQPQHF
TRBV7-2	TRBJ1-1	-	-	TGTGCCAGCAGCACGGGAGCGAACACTGAAGCTTTCTTT	CASSTGANTEAFF
TRBV9	TRBJ2-4	once	-	TGTGCCAGCAGCCCCCGGAGCTCCAAAAACATTCAGTACTTC	CASSPRSSKNIQYF
TRBV12-3/TRBV12-4	TRBJ2-5	-	-	TGTGCCAGCAGTTTCGGGGCGAGAGAGACCCAGTACTTC	CASSFGARETQYF
TRBV7-3	TRBJ2-7	-	TRBD1	TGTGCCAGCAGCTCAACTCCGGGACAGGGCTACGAGCAGTACTTC	CASSSTPGQGYEQYF
TRBV9	TRBJ2-3	-	-	TGTGCCAGCAGCGTAGCTCGAGCAGATACGCAGTATTTT	CASSVARADTQYF
TRBV5-1	TRBJ1-1	-	-	TGCGCCAGCAGCTTGGAGTCGGGGTACACTGAAGCTTTCTTT	CASSLESGYTEAFF
TRBV9	TRBJ2-1	few	TRBD2	TGTGCCAGCAGCACCGCGGGGGGCTCCTACAATGAGCAGTTCTTC	CASSTAGGSYNEQFF
TRBV6-2/TRBV6-3	TRBJ2-5	few	-	TGTGCCAGCGAGACGGGGAACAGAGAGACCCAGTACTTC	CASETGNRETQYF
TRBV12-3/TRBV12-4	TRBJ2-3	-	-	TGTGCCAGCAGTTTAGGCAACTTCCCTTCGGTAGATACGCAGTATTTT	CASSLGNFPSVDTQYF
TRBV29-1	TRBJ2-7	once	TRBD1	TGCAGCGTTTCACAGGGGACCTACGAGCAGTACTTC	CSVSQGTYEQYF
TRBV3-1	TRBJ1-2	-	-	TGTGCCAGCAGCCCACGGACTTTCGGCTATGGCTACACCTTC	CASSPRTFGYGYTF
TRBV29-1	TRBJ2-3	-	-	TGCAGCGTGTGGGGCGAAGGCACAGATACGCAGTATTTT	CSVWGEGTDTQYF
TRBV6-5	TRBJ2-7	few	TRBD1	TGTGCCAGCAGTTACTTCGGACAGGGTCCCTACGAGCAGTACTTC	CASSYFGQGPYEQYF
TRBV12-5	TRBJ2-1	few	-	TGTGCTAGTGGTTCCCAGAATGAGCAGTTCTTC	CASGSQNEQFF
TRBV20-1	TRBJ1-4	many	-	TGCAGTGCTAGACCGTCGGGACATTACGAAAATGAAAAACTGTTTTTT	CSARPSGHYENEKLFF